These 21 T cell receptor beta chains originate from one sample sequenced in a study of shared clonotypes between healthy human individuals. Sequenced by immunoSEQ multiplex PCR; TCRdb stores in-frame clones only, minus some. The sample includes nearly 750,000 clones, 72% of them seen just once. The specimen sequenced was memory CD4+ T cells sorted from blood. The subset is: CD45RA-negative fraction. Source of these receptors: a woman younger than 45 in good health.

This clone was seen a few times. The chain carries TRBV27 and TRBJ2-1; 7 nucleotides line up with TRBD2. The V and J ends lost 3 bases and 8 bases, in that order; junction bases with no gene match: 16. From germline, CDR1 is MNHEY and CDR2 SMNVEV (reference sequence). CDR3 size: 17 residues. This CDR3 reads CASSFSGITGYFDEQFF. CDR3 coding DNA: TGTGCCAGCAGTTTCAGCGGGATAACTGGTTATTTCGATGAGCAGTTCTTC.

This sequence joins TRBV30 and TRBJ2-5; D might be TRBD1 or TRBD2, each matching 5 bases. Deletions cut 3 bases from V and 5 bases from J, with 13 bases between. CDR1 and CDR2 (germline): GTSNPN, SVGIG (reference sequence). The CDR3 totals 13 residues. CDR3: CAWRGAWGETQYF. CDR3 nucleotides: TGTGCCTGGAGAGGGGCTTGGGGGGAGACCCAGTACTTC.

The chain has TRBV7-8 and TRBJ1-5, with 9 bases lining up with TRBD1. The CDR3 has 18 residues. Germline loops: CDR1 SGHVS, CDR2 FQNEAQ. The V and J ends lost 5 bases and 6 bases, in that order; junction bases with no gene match: 17. Written as DNA, the CDR3 is TGTGCCAGCAGCCCACATGGGCGGGACAGGGTAGGTGGTCAGCCCCAGCATTTT. It codes for CASSPHGRDRVGGQPQHF. The variable domain in full, with the rest retrieved from reference TRBV7-8 and TRBJ1-5, is GAGVSQSPRYKVAKRGQDVALRCDPISGHVSLFWYQQALGQGPEFLTYFQNEAQLDKSGLPSDRFFAERPEGSVSTLKIQRTQQEDSAVYLCASSPHGRDRVGGQPQHFGDGTRLSIL.

About this clone itself: Other DNA variants within this sample encode the same CDR3. The V and J genes are TRBV5-1 and TRBJ2-7; 7 nucleotides agree with TRBD1. The J segment lost 0 bases and the V segment lost 5 bases, leaving 2 bases of the junction unmatched. Germline V gene sequence: CDR1 SGHRS, CDR2 YFSETQ. The CDR3 runs to 13 residues. CDR3 sequence: CASSTGDSYEQYF. The CDR3 bases are TGCGCCAGCAGTACAGGGGACTCCTACGAGCAGTACTTC.

This clone occurred a few times. J is TRBJ2-7 and V is TRBV28; 7 nucleotides match TRBD1. J was trimmed by 6 bases and V by 3 bases; bases with no gene match: 2. Germline V gene data show CDR1 as MDHEN and CDR2 as SYDVKM. This CDR3 spans 12 amino acids. The CDR3, as DNA: TGTGCCAGCAGTTTGGGACAGACCGAGCAGTACTTC. It yields the protein CASSLGQTEQYF.

CDR3 in amino acids: CASSLSDREKLFF. As DNA, the CDR3 is TGTGCCAGCAGTTTGTCGGACCGGGAAAAACTGTTTTTT. This chain uses TRBV28 with TRBJ1-4, with D hard to call. The germline V gene encodes CDR1 MDHEN and CDR2 SYDVKM. Trimming removed 3 bases at V and 8 bases at J, with 10 bases between. The CDR3 covers 13 residues.

The chain employs TRBV7-7 and TRBJ2-3, with D possibly TRBD2 on 5 matching bases. Trimming cost V 2 bases and J 5 bases, with 14 bases left between them. The CDR3 loop spans 15 amino acids. CDR1 and CDR2 (germline): SSHAT, FNYEAQ (reference sequence). The CDR3 protein is CASSLTASPQDTQYF. The CDR3 DNA reads as TGTGCCAGCAGCTTAACGGCTAGCCCACAAGATACGCAGTATTTT. Filled out from reference TRBV7-7 and TRBJ2-3, the complete variable domain reads GAGVSQSPRYKVTKRGQDVTLRCDPISSHATLYWYQQALGQGPEFLTYFNYEAQPDKSGLPSDRFSAERPEGSISTLTIQRTEQRDSAMYRCASSLTASPQDTQYFGPGTRLTVL.

V usage is TRBV7-9 and J usage is TRBJ1-1; the match to TRBD1 covers 11 bases. With V trimmed by 4 bases and J by 6 bases, 7 bases remained unmatched. The CDR3 length is 15 residues. Germline V gene lookup returns CDR1 SEHNR and CDR2 FQNEAQ (reference sequence). CDR3 protein: CASSSLDRGLSEAFF. The CDR3 bases are TGTGCCAGCAGCTCGCTGGACAGGGGGCTATCTGAAGCTTTCTTT.

V usage is TRBV5-1 and J usage is TRBJ1-1; tentative D call: TRBD1 (6 bases). The CDR3 extends over 15 amino acids. In germline, CDR1 is SGHRS, CDR2 YFSETQ. Trimming removed 7 bases at V and 1 base at J, with 17 bases between. This CDR3 reads CASRAVSDRNTEAFF. DNA for the CDR3: TGCGCCAGCCGGGCCGTTTCGGACAGGAACACTGAAGCTTTCTTT.

The rearrangement joins TRBV7-2 to TRBJ2-2, with D tentatively TRBD2 (6 bases). Trimming took 2 bases from V and 4 from J, leaving 11 bases between them. The CDR3 consists of 15 residues. Germline lookup yields CDR1 SGHTA and CDR2 FQGNSA. The CDR3 DNA sequence: TGTGCCAGCAGCTTAAAGTCCGGGGGCACCGGGGAGCTGTTTTTT. As protein: CASSLKSGGTGELFF.

The rearrangement links TRBV28 to TRBJ2-1; 7 bases agree with TRBD2. From germline, CDR1 is MDHEN and CDR2 SYDVKM. V lost 5 bases, J lost 8 bases, and 21 bases stayed unmatched. The CDR3 covers 18 residues. CDR3 protein: CASSTWGPAAGEFHEQFF. The CDR3, as DNA: TGTGCCAGCAGTACTTGGGGTCCAGCGGCGGGAGAGTTCCATGAGCAGTTCTTC. Full variable domain (remainder filled in from reference TRBV28 and TRBJ2-1): DVKVTQSSRYLVKRTGEKVFLECVQDMDHENMFWYRQDPGLGLRLIYFSYDVKMKEKGDIPEGYSVSREKKERFSLILESASTNQTSMYLCASSTWGPAAGEFHEQFFGPGTRLTVL.

The gene calls are TRBV10-2 and TRBJ2-3, with 10 bases matching TRBD2. The CDR3 covers 14 residues. Germline loops: CDR1 WSHSY, CDR2 SAAADI. With V trimmed by 8 bases and J by 5 bases, 7 bases remained unmatched. DNA for the CDR3: TGCGCCAGCGCCAGCGGGAGGGCGGAAGATACGCAGTATTTT. Encoded protein: CASASGRAEDTQYF.

This chain links TRBV6-5 with TRBJ2-3, with a weak D call TRBD2 (6 bases). This CDR3 has 15 amino acids. The V and J ends lost 6 bases and 0 bases respectively, with 13 bases between them. Germline loops: CDR1 MNHEY, CDR2 SVGAGI. The CDR3 coding sequence is TGTGCCAGCAGGACTTTAGCGGCTAGCACAGATACGCAGTATTTT. Amino acids: CASRTLAASTDTQYF.

At least ten counts were recorded for this clone. The junction shows a germline mismatch at one end, possibly a read error. The V gene is TRBV28, the J gene TRBJ1-3, with 8 bases matching TRBD1. This CDR3 is 12 amino acids long. In germline, CDR1 is MDHEN, CDR2 SYDVKM. CDR3 region: CASTTQTGGPQF. The DNA of the CDR3 is TGTGCCAGCACCACGCAAACAGGGGGACCGCAATTT.

The chain recombines TRBV5-1 with TRBJ2-1; TRBD1 agrees at 9 bases. CDR1 is SGHRS and CDR2 is YFSETQ in the germline V gene. V was pared by 2 bases and J by 6 bases, with 6 bases of the junction left unmatched. The CDR3 totals 15 residues. The CDR3: CASSFLQGARNEQFF. The CDR3 nucleotides are TGCGCCAGCAGCTTTTTACAGGGGGCTCGCAATGAGCAGTTCTTC.

J is TRBJ1-4 and V is TRBV4-1; no reliable D call. Germline assignment: CDR1 MGHRA and CDR2 YSYEKL. With 2 bases removed from V and 4 bases from J, the gap between germline ends came to 8 bases. The CDR3 runs to 14 residues. CDR3 sequence (DNA): TGCGCCAGCAGCCAACCGGGCCATAATGAAAAACTGTTTTTT. Translated, it gives CASSQPGHNEKLFF.

V is TRBV10-3 and J is TRBJ2-7; 9 bases align to TRBD1. This CDR3 comprises 14 residues. Germline lookup yields CDR1 ENHRY and CDR2 SYGVKD. V lost 4 bases, J lost 3 bases, and 4 bases stayed unmatched. The CDR3 sequence: CAISAGTGFYEQYF. The CDR3 region has the DNA TGTGCCATCAGTGCCGGGACAGGGTTCTACGAGCAGTACTTC.

V gene TRBV5-8 combines with J gene TRBJ1-2; 7 nucleotides match TRBD1. The CDR3 covers 11 residues. CDR1 is SGHTS and CDR2 is YDEGEE in the germline V gene. After removal of 4 bases from V and 10 bases from J, the junction contained 4 bases not matched to a gene. The CDR3 coding sequence is TGTGCCAGCAGCCCCGGGACAGTCTACACCTTC. Amino acids: CASSPGTVYTF. The complete variable domain, with remaining parts taken from reference TRBV5-8 and TRBJ1-2, reads EAGVTQSPTHLIKTRGQQATLRCSPISGHTSVYWYQQALGLGLQFLLWYDEGEERNRGNFPPRFSGRQFPNYSSELNVNALELEDSALYLCASSPGTVYTFGSGTRLTVV.

Many counts were recorded for this clone. The chain links TRBV29-1 to TRBJ1-4; D is unclear. Germline-derived CDR1 and CDR2 are SQVTM and ANQGSEA. The CDR3 is 11 amino acids. Trimming cost V 6 bases and J 6 bases, with 8 bases left between them. The CDR3 region is CSVGHDEKLFF. The CDR3 nucleotides are TGCAGCGTGGGTCACGATGAAAAACTGTTTTTT.

This chain uses TRBV5-1 with TRBJ2-3, with 10 positions matching TRBD2. CDR3 length equals 16 residues. Trimming took 4 bases from V and 3 from J; bases not matched to a gene: 8. CDR1 is SGHRS and CDR2 is YFSETQ in the germline V gene. The CDR3 DNA follows: TGCGCCAGCAGCCGCGCTAGCGGGAGTATGACAGATACGCAGTATTTT. Protein product: CASSRASGSMTDTQYF.

The V call is TRBV7-2, the J call TRBJ2-3; TRBD2 matches 13 bases. The germline V gene encodes CDR1 SGHTA and CDR2 FQGNSA. Germline trimming cut 4 bases from V and 0 bases from J; bases unmatched to any gene: 7. This CDR3 is 18 amino acids long. CDR3 DNA: TGTGCCAGCAGCTCTTGGACTAGCGGGAGAGGGAGCACAGATACGCAGTATTTT. Translating it yields CASSSWTSGRGSTDTQYF.